One sample yielded the 32 T cell receptor beta chains listed below, sequenced in a study of shared clonotypes between healthy human individuals (TCRdb year 2020). To prepare the library, the immunoSEQ multiplex PCR assay was applied. Drawn from immuneACCESS, this table holds only the in-frame rearrangements with V and J called that TCRdb kept. Clones are partly lost; checked studies trace under half to an unresolved V gene and leave the rest unexplained. Across this sample there are about 2.4 million clones, with over 85% seen only once. Together, the top ten hold roughly 0.13% of the sample. The sequencing sample was made of naive CD4+ T cells sorted from blood. Reading the label with the study, this specimen's cell subset or site is: CD45RA+ positively selected. The receptors derive from a man between 18 and 35 years old in good health.

In the case of this clone: A junction boundary mismatches the germline segment, possibly from a read error. The chain couples TRBV28 to TRBJ2-1; D remains unclear. Per the germline V gene, CDR1 is MDHEN and CDR2 is SYDVKM. This CDR3 region has 13 residues. Here the CDR3 DNA reads TGTGCCAGCAGTTTCCCTAGGAGTACGCATGAGGTCTTC. It specifies CASSFPRSTHEVF.

Details on this clone: The identical CDR3 is also encoded by other nucleotide sequences in the sample. This chain links TRBV9 with TRBJ1-2, with 9 positions matching TRBD1. This CDR3 has 14 amino acids. With V trimmed by 2 bases and J by 6 bases, 5 bases remained unmatched. CDR1 SGDLS and CDR2 YYNGEE come from the germline V gene. CDR3 region: CASSVGQGGHGYTF. The CDR3 region has the DNA TGTGCCAGCAGCGTGGGACAGGGCGGTCATGGCTACACCTTC.

V gene TRBV2 combines with J gene TRBJ1-5; D gene unclear. The CDR3 runs 14 residues. Germline V lookup: CDR1 SNHLY, CDR2 FYNNEI. V lost 4 bases and J 0 bases, leaving 7 bases between the germline ends. Here the CDR3 DNA reads TGTGCCAGCAGTGTGTCCGCTAGCAATCAGCCCCAGCATTTT. Protein product: CASSVSASNQPQHF.

The J gene is TRBJ2-3, the V gene TRBV18; no reliable D call. The germline gives CDR1 KGHSH, CDR2 LQKENI. This CDR3 has 11 amino acids. Trimming stripped 2 bases from V and 9 bases from J, with 6 bases between. In DNA form, the CDR3 reads TGTGCCAGCTCACCATCCGAGACGCAGTATTTT. Translated, it gives CASSPSETQYF.

Regarding this clone: This sample includes further DNA sequences coding for the same CDR3. DNA of the CDR3: TGTGCCAGCAGCTTTGGGGATACGCAGTATTTT. Encoded protein: CASSFGDTQYF. The rearrangement links TRBV7-2 to TRBJ2-3; D is uncertain. The CDR3 sequence is 11 residues long. CDR1 SGHTA and CDR2 FQGNSA come from the germline V gene. V lost 3 bases and J 6 bases, leaving 4 bases between the germline ends.

The chain has TRBV5-1 and TRBJ2-3; maybe TRBD2 (6 bases). The CDR3 sequence is 16 residues long. Germline assignment: CDR1 SGHRS and CDR2 YFSETQ. Trimming left V 5 bases short and J 6 bases short, with 22 bases between. CDR3 coding DNA: TGCGCCAGCAGGACCGGGACTCAAATAGTCCCGGATACGCAGTATTTT. Its translation is CASRTGTQIVPDTQYF. The whole variable domain, remainder taken from reference TRBV5-1 and TRBJ2-3, is KAGVTQTPRYLIKTRGQQVTLSCSPISGHRSVSWYQQTPGQGLQFLFEYFSETQRNKGNFPGRFSGRQFSNSRSEMNVSTLELGDSALYLCASRTGTQIVPDTQYFGPGTRLTVL.

The CDR3 spells CASSLGSGAANEKLFF. The CDR3 nucleotides read TGCGCCAGCAGCTTGGGATCTGGGGCAGCTAATGAAAAACTGTTTTTT. This rearrangement joins TRBV5-1 to TRBJ1-4; tentative D call: TRBD1 (5 bases). Trimming left V 0 bases short and J 3 bases short, with 12 bases between. There are 16 residues in the CDR3. The V gene's germline CDR1 is SGHRS and CDR2 YFSETQ.

The V and J genes are TRBV28 and TRBJ1-1; TRBD1 might be the D (5 bases). Germline lookup yields CDR1 MDHEN and CDR2 SYDVKM. V shed 7 bases and J shed 10 bases, with 28 bases lying between them. This CDR3 spans 16 amino acids. CDR3 amino acids: CASTTTGAPRAPGAFF. The CDR3 DNA follows: TGTGCCAGCACTACTACCGGTGCCCCCAGGGCCCCGGGAGCTTTCTTT.

The chain has TRBV6-1 and TRBJ1-6, with a possible D match to TRBD1 (6 bases). Germline V gene sequence: CDR1 MNHNS, CDR2 SASEGT. This CDR3 has 15 amino acids. With 4 bases removed from V and 7 bases from J, the gap between germline ends came to 14 bases. CDR3 region: CASSGNDRNNSPLHF. The DNA of the CDR3 is TGTGCCAGCAGTGGAAACGACAGGAACAATTCACCCCTCCACTTT.

The genes are TRBV10-1 and TRBJ2-3; tentative D call: TRBD2 (6 bases). There are 12 residues in the CDR3. CDR1 WNHNN and CDR2 SYGVQD come from the germline V gene (reference sequence). Trimming took 9 bases from V and 12 from J, leaving 19 bases between them. This CDR3 is CARRRGRVRQYF. The CDR3, as DNA: TGCGCCAGACGGAGGGGAAGGGTACGTCAGTATTTT.

On this clone itself: One end of the junction does not line up with germline, which may come from a read error. J is TRBJ2-7 and V is TRBV11-2; perhaps TRBD1 as D (6 bases). The CDR3 has 14 amino acids. Germline loops: CDR1 SGHAT, CDR2 FQNNGV. The chain's CDR3 is CACSPRGGVNEQYF. CDR3 sequence (DNA): TGTGCCTGCAGTCCCCGAGGGGGAGTCAACGAGCAGTACTTC.

The V and J genes are TRBV2 and TRBJ2-7; 10 nucleotides match TRBD1. The CDR3 length is 15 residues. Germline trimming cut 4 bases from V and 4 bases from J; bases unmatched to any gene: 7. CDR1 and CDR2 from the germline V gene are SNHLY and FYNNEI. The CDR3: CASSVQGTGAYEQYF. The CDR3 DNA is TGTGCCAGCAGTGTACAGGGGACAGGGGCTTACGAGCAGTACTTC.

The V gene is TRBV27, the J gene TRBJ1-5; weak D call: TRBD1 (6 bases). The germline gives CDR1 MNHEY, CDR2 SMNVEV (reference sequence). V lost 8 bases and J lost 0, with 11 bases in between. This CDR3 is 14 amino acids long. The CDR3, as DNA: TGTGCCAGCTCCCCAGGGGCTAGCAATCAGCCCCAGCATTTT. Its translation: CASSPGASNQPQHF.

The V gene is TRBV10-1, the J gene TRBJ2-3; 9 positions agree with TRBD2. The CDR3 covers 16 residues. With V trimmed by 0 bases and J by 2 bases, 3 bases remained unmatched. Germline V gene lookup returns CDR1 WNHNN and CDR2 SYGVQD (reference sequence). The CDR3 protein is CASSESSGGVTDTQYF. The CDR3 nucleotides read TGCGCCAGCAGTGAGTCTAGCGGGGGCGTCACAGATACGCAGTATTTT.

V is TRBV4-1 and J is TRBJ2-6, with D unresolved. CDR3 length: 17 amino acids. Germline lookup yields CDR1 MGHRA and CDR2 YSYEKL. The V end lost 0 bases, the J end lost 0 bases, and 9 bases lay between the germline ends. The CDR3 loop is CASSQDQGISGANVLTF. CDR3 DNA sequence: TGCGCCAGCAGCCAAGATCAAGGCATCTCTGGGGCCAACGTCCTGACTTTC.

The CDR3 is CASNPQLYSNQPQHF. Here the CDR3 DNA reads TGTGCCAGCAACCCACAGCTATATAGCAATCAGCCCCAGCATTTT. The V call is TRBV28, the J call TRBJ1-5; D not resolved. Trimming cost V 7 bases and J 0 bases, with 13 bases left between them. This CDR3 comprises 15 residues. Germline V CDR1 and CDR2: MDHEN, SYDVKM.

The chain links TRBV6-5 to TRBJ2-2, with D maybe TRBD1 (6 bases). V gave up 7 bases and J gave up 3 bases, with 15 bases separating them. Per the germline V gene, CDR1 is MNHEY and CDR2 is SVGAGI. CDR3 length equals 15 residues. The CDR3 DNA reads TGTGCCAGCACCACCTGGGGGCGGGACACCGGGGAGCTGTTTTTT. Amino acid sequence: CASTTWGRDTGELFF.

The chain recombines TRBV15 with TRBJ1-3; D unclear. Germline CDR1 is LNHNV and CDR2 is YYDKDF (reference sequence). The CDR3 loop spans 17 amino acids. V was shortened by 0 bases and J by 0 bases, with 12 bases between the two germline ends. For the CDR3, the DNA is TGTGCCACCAGCAGAGACTTCGGTAGCAGCTCTGGAAACACCATATATTTT. Its translation is CATSRDFGSSSGNTIYF.

This chain uses TRBV9 with TRBJ2-2; 7 bases fit TRBD1. CDR1 and CDR2 from the germline V gene are SGDLS and YYNGEE. The CDR3 length is 15 residues. J lost 4 bases, V lost 3 bases, and 6 bases had no gene match. The CDR3 protein is CASSARQGFTGELFF. In nucleotides, the CDR3 is TGTGCCAGCAGCGCTAGACAGGGATTCACCGGGGAGCTGTTTTTT.

This clone has just a few counts. The chain couples TRBV30 to TRBJ2-7; D not resolved. Trimming shortened V by 8 bases and J by 0 bases, and 5 bases separated the two germline ends. CDR1 is GTSNPN and CDR2 is SVGIG in the germline V gene (reference sequence). The CDR3 length is 10 residues. CDR3 in DNA: TGTGCCGGATGCTCCTACGAGCAGTACTTC. Its translation is CAGCSYEQYF.

This sequence joins TRBV9 and TRBJ2-3; no definite D call. The V end was cut by 1 base, the J end by 4 bases, with 10 bases between. Germline CDR1 reads SGDLS; CDR2 reads YYNGEE. The CDR3 contains 14 residues. The CDR3 coding sequence is TGTGCCAGCAGCGTACGAAGCACGGCAGATACGCAGTATTTT. Translated, it gives CASSVRSTADTQYF.

This sequence joins TRBV29-1 and TRBJ2-4; 7 bases map to TRBD2. Germline V gene sequence: CDR1 SQVTM, CDR2 ANQGSEA. The ends lost 3 bases at V and 0 bases at J; junction bases unmatched: 5. The CDR3 loop spans 15 amino acids. Here the CDR3 DNA reads TGCAGCGTTGAGTGGTGGGGGGGAGCCAAAAACATTCAGTACTTC. Encoded protein: CSVEWWGGAKNIQYF.

This rearrangement joins TRBV11-2 to TRBJ1-1; no firm D call. The V end was cut by 0 bases, the J end by 0 bases, with 11 bases between. This CDR3 spans 16 amino acids. The germline CDR1 and CDR2 sequences are SGHAT and FQNNGV. This CDR3 is CASSLEFGRVNTEAFF. As DNA, the CDR3 is TGTGCCAGCAGCTTAGAGTTCGGCAGAGTGAACACTGAAGCTTTCTTT.

This chain uses TRBV19 with TRBJ2-7; TRBD1 aligns across 7 bases. Germline V gene data show CDR1 as LNHDA and CDR2 as SQIVND (reference sequence). The V and J ends lost 6 bases and 3 bases, in that order; junction bases with no gene match: 11. CDR3 size: 15 residues. The CDR3 sequence is CASRPLDRDNYEQYF. CDR3 nucleotides: TGTGCCAGTAGGCCCTTAGACAGGGACAACTACGAGCAGTACTTC. The entire variable domain, with the rest obtained from reference TRBV19 and TRBJ2-7, is as follows: DGGITQSPKYLFRKEGQNVTLSCEQNLNHDAMYWYRQDPGQGLRLIYYSQIVNDFQKGDIAEGYSVSREKKESFPLTVTSAQKNPTAFYLCASRPLDRDNYEQYFGPGTRLTVT.

The chain has TRBV6-5 and TRBJ1-2, with D perhaps matching TRBD1 (6 bases). The length of the CDR3 is 12 residues. CDR1 MNHEY and CDR2 SVGAGI come from the germline V gene. With 8 bases removed from V and 7 bases from J, the gap between germline ends came to 14 bases. The CDR3 sequence is CASGPGDPGYTF. The CDR3 bases are TGTGCCAGCGGACCAGGGGATCCTGGCTACACCTTC.

The J gene is TRBJ2-2, the V gene TRBV29-1; 8 bases match TRBD1. The CDR3 spans 13 residues. Germline trimming cut 6 bases from V and 6 bases from J; bases unmatched to any gene: 6. Germline V gene lookup returns CDR1 SQVTM and CDR2 ANQGSEA. The CDR3 loop reads CSVGDRGAGELFF. CDR3 bases: TGCAGCGTGGGAGACAGGGGAGCCGGGGAGCTGTTTTTT.

The J gene is TRBJ2-2, the V gene TRBV28, with 10 positions matching TRBD2. Germline assignment: CDR1 MDHEN and CDR2 SYDVKM. The CDR3 length is 16 residues. V lost 6 bases to trimming and J lost 3 bases; unmatched junction nucleotides: 7. CDR3 sequence (DNA): TGTGCCAGCAGGCCCCCGGGACTAGCGTACACCGGGGAGCTGTTTTTT. It yields the protein CASRPPGLAYTGELFF.

In this sample, this clone turned up once. J is TRBJ2-7 and V is TRBV5-8, with 10 bases aligning to TRBD1. J was trimmed by 0 bases and V by 4 bases; bases with no gene match: 7. Germline values: CDR1 SGHTS, CDR2 YDEGEE. The CDR3 spans 16 residues. The CDR3 sequence: CASSRSGTGVSYEQYF. The CDR3 nucleotides read TGTGCCAGCAGCCGGTCAGGGACAGGGGTCTCCTACGAGCAGTACTTC.

The chain employs TRBV7-8 and TRBJ2-7; D is perhaps TRBD1 (6 bases). V lost 5 bases, J lost 3 bases, and 17 bases lay in between. Germline V gives CDR1 SGHVS, CDR2 FQNEAQ. The CDR3 contains 15 residues. This chain's CDR3 is CASSLGTIWNYEQYF. CDR3 nucleotides: TGTGCCAGCAGCCTCGGGACAATTTGGAACTACGAGCAGTACTTC.

The CDR3 spells CSVDRTGANTEAFF. CDR3 coding DNA: TGCAGCGTTGACCGGACAGGGGCAAACACTGAAGCTTTCTTT. This chain joins TRBV29-1 and TRBJ1-1; the match to TRBD1 covers 9 bases. Germline V lookup: CDR1 SQVTM, CDR2 ANQGSEA. CDR3 size: 14 residues. V lost 3 bases, J lost 2 bases, and 4 bases stayed unmatched.

The V and J genes are TRBV14 and TRBJ2-2, with D hard to call. This CDR3 is built from 13 residues. Germline CDR1 is SGHDN and CDR2 is FVKESK. Trimming shortened V by 1 base and J by 1 base, and 1 base separated the two germline ends. This CDR3 reads CASSQGNTGELFF. Written as DNA, the CDR3 is TGTGCCAGCAGCCAAGGGAACACCGGGGAGCTGTTTTTT.

This clone has a single count. The chain joins TRBV27 to TRBJ2-3; TRBD2 aligns across 10 bases. This CDR3 region has 15 residues. Germline CDR1 MNHEY, CDR2 SMNVEV (reference sequence). J was trimmed by 6 bases and V by 4 bases; bases with no gene match: 7. In DNA form, the CDR3 reads TGTGCCAGCAGTTCCCAGACTAGCGGGCCCGATACGCAGTATTTT. Protein product: CASSSQTSGPDTQYF.